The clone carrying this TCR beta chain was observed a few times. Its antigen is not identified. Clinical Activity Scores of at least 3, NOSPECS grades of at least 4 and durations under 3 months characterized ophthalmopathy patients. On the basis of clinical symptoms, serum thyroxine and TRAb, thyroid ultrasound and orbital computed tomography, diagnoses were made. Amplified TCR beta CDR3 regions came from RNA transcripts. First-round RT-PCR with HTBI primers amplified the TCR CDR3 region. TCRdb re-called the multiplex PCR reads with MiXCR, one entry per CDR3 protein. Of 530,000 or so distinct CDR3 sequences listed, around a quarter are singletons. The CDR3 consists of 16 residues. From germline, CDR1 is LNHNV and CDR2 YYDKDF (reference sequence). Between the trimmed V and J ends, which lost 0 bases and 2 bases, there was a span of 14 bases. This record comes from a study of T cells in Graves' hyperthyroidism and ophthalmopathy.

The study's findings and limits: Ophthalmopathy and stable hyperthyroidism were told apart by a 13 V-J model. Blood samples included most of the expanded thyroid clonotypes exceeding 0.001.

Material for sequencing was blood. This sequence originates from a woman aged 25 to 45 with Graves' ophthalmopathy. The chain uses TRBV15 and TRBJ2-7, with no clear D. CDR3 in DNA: TGTGCCACCAGCAGAGATATCGGTAACCTCCCCTACGAGCAGTACTTC. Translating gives CATSRDIGNLPYEQYF.